The 20 T cell receptor beta chains below were found in one sample sequenced in a study of CD8+ T cells in alopecia areata. The sample's treatment: oral pan-JAK inhibitor, 5-10 mg twice daily. Following RNA extraction, reverse transcription yielded cDNA that acted as the sequencing template. Libraries were prepared by immunoSEQ multiplex PCR; TCRdb keeps only in-frame clonotypes and omits some of them. The repertoire holds about 200,000 clones, with roughly 64% as singletons. The sequencing here drew on CD4+ T cells sorted from blood, taken at week 24, from a patient treated with tofacitinib. These receptors were obtained from a human donor with alopecia areata.

This clone turned up a few times. The chain is built from TRBV29-1 and TRBJ2-7; 12 positions agree with TRBD1. The germline gives CDR1 SQVTM, CDR2 ANQGSEA. This CDR3 region has 15 residues. V lost 7 bases, J lost 5 bases, and 12 bases stayed unmatched. DNA of the CDR3: TGCAGCGCGCGTAAAACGGGACAGGGGGCTGACGAGCAGTACTTC. It translates to CSARKTGQGADEQYF.

The sample holds a few counts of this clone. The chain carries TRBV7-2 and TRBJ2-3, with D possibly being TRBD1 or TRBD2 (5 bases each). Per germline, CDR1 SGHTA and CDR2 FQGNSA. V lost 1 base and J lost 1, with 9 bases in between. CDR3 length: 15 amino acids. This CDR3 reads CASSLGGRGTDTQYF. The CDR3, as DNA: TGTGCCAGCAGCTTAGGGGGGAGAGGCACAGATACGCAGTATTTT.

The chain combines TRBV7-2 with TRBJ1-6, with D unresolved. Germline loops: CDR1 SGHTA, CDR2 FQGNSA. The CDR3 totals 13 residues. Trimming cost V 5 bases and J 7 bases, with 9 bases left between them. The CDR3 reads CASSEDPNSPLHF. The CDR3 DNA reads as TGTGCCAGCAGCGAAGATCCCAATTCACCCCTCCACTTT. Using reference TRBV7-2 and TRBJ1-6 for the parts outside the CDR3, the full variable domain is GAGVSQSPSNKVTEKGKDVELRCDPISGHTALYWYRQSLGQGLEFLIYFQGNSAPDKSGLPSDRFSAERTGGSVSTLTIQRTQQEDSAVYLCASSEDPNSPLHFGNGTRLTVT.

The V and J genes are TRBV4-2 and TRBJ2-3; weak D call: TRBD2 (5 bases). In germline, CDR1 is LGHNA, CDR2 YNFKEQ. Trimming shortened V by 3 bases and J by 6 bases, and 16 bases separated the two germline ends. This CDR3 is built from 15 residues. Written as DNA, the CDR3 is TGTGCCAGCAGCCAGGACTCCTCTACGGTTGATACGCAGTATTTT. It translates to CASSQDSSTVDTQYF.

V usage is TRBV4-3 and J usage is TRBJ2-5, with 14 bases identical to TRBD2. This CDR3 comprises 19 residues. The junction had 13 bases not matched to a gene; V was cut back by 4 bases and J by 3 bases. Germline V gene sequence: CDR1 LGHNA, CDR2 YSLEER. This CDR3 reads CASSRGLAGGREPEETQYF. As DNA, the CDR3 is TGCGCCAGCAGCCGCGGACTAGCGGGGGGTCGGGAGCCCGAAGAGACCCAGTACTTC.

The chain uses TRBV2 and TRBJ2-2; TRBD2 matches 7 bases. Losses at the gene ends were 3 bases for V and 4 bases for J; bases not matched to a gene: 8. From germline, CDR1 is SNHLY and CDR2 FYNNEI. The CDR3 totals 16 residues. This CDR3 reads CASSEDGLGFTGELFF. CDR3 in DNA: TGTGCCAGCAGTGAGGACGGACTAGGATTCACCGGGGAGCTGTTTTTT.

The chain has TRBV28 and TRBJ2-7; no clear D. Germline CDR1 is MDHEN and CDR2 is SYDVKM. V lost 8 bases and J 5 bases, leaving 7 bases between the germline ends. CDR3 length: 10 amino acids. The CDR3 DNA is TGTGCCAGCTTGACCCACGAGCAGTACTTC. This gives the protein CASLTHEQYF.

This sequence joins TRBV7-2 and TRBJ2-6, with TRBD1 identical over 8 bases. The junction had 3 bases not matched to a gene; V was cut back by 2 bases and J by 0 bases. CDR3 length: 17 residues. Germline CDR1 reads SGHTA; CDR2 reads FQGNSA. The CDR3 bases are TGTGCCAGCAGCTTACGGGGACAGGCCTCTGGGGCCAACGTCCTGACTTTC. It specifies CASSLRGQASGANVLTF.

This clone was seen a few times. CDR3 residues: CASSPSWWEVNSYNEQFF. The CDR3 DNA is TGTGCCAGCAGTCCCAGTTGGTGGGAGGTGAACTCCTACAATGAGCAGTTCTTC. This sequence joins TRBV28 and TRBJ2-1; the D gene is possibly TRBD2 (6 bases). The V gene's germline CDR1 is MDHEN and CDR2 SYDVKM. The CDR3 extends over 18 amino acids. V lost 5 bases, J lost 0 bases, and 20 bases lay in between.

The V and J genes are TRBV2 and TRBJ1-5; D not resolved. The V and J ends lost 3 bases and 6 bases respectively, with 12 bases between them. Looked up from germline, CDR1 is SNHLY and CDR2 is FYNNEI. This CDR3 is built from 14 residues. The CDR3, as DNA: TGTGCCAGCAGTGATGGGAGGGAAGCTCAGCCCCAGCATTTT. It translates to CASSDGREAQPQHF.

The rearrangement links TRBV18 to TRBJ1-1; 12 positions match TRBD1. The trim removed 6 bases at V and 4 bases at J, leaving 9 bases unmatched. Germline CDR1 is KGHSH and CDR2 is LQKENI. There are 16 residues in the CDR3. The CDR3 region has the DNA TGTGCCAGCTCCCCCGGGACAGGGGGCCGGAGCACTGAAGCTTTCTTT. As protein: CASSPGTGGRSTEAFF.

The table lists this clone with a few counts. V and J are TRBV7-9 and TRBJ1-2; D call uncertain. The CDR3 consists of 12 residues. The V gene lost 5 bases and the J gene lost 6 bases, with 10 bases spanning the gap. Germline CDR1 and CDR2: SEHNR and FQNEAQ (reference sequence). CDR3 sequence reads: CASSLIGDGYTF. The CDR3 bases are TGTGCCAGCAGCCTCATTGGGGATGGCTACACCTTC.

J is TRBJ2-3 and V is TRBV29-1; D not resolved. The CDR3 is 12 residues long. Germline loops: CDR1 SQVTM, CDR2 ANQGSEA. Trimming left V 7 bases short and J 2 bases short, with 10 bases between. The CDR3 spells CSGVLVTDTQYF. CDR3 sequence (DNA): TGCAGCGGCGTGCTTGTCACAGATACGCAGTATTTT.

This rearrangement joins TRBV7-2 to TRBJ2-2; D gene unclear. V lost 5 bases and J 4 bases, leaving 8 bases between the germline ends. This CDR3 has 13 amino acids. Per the germline V gene, CDR1 is SGHTA and CDR2 is FQGNSA. The CDR3 sequence is CASSPQTTGELFF. The DNA for the CDR3 is TGTGCCAGCAGCCCACAAACCACCGGGGAGCTGTTTTTT.

V gene TRBV2 combines with J gene TRBJ1-5; TRBD1 might be the D (5 bases). Germline V gene sequence: CDR1 SNHLY, CDR2 FYNNEI. This CDR3 has 14 residues. Between the trimmed V and J ends, which lost 5 bases and 5 bases, there was a span of 13 bases. The CDR3 DNA follows: TGTGCCAGCAGTCTAGACAGAAGGGATCAGCCCCAGCATTTT. Translation gives CASSLDRRDQPQHF.

This clone was found a few times. J is TRBJ2-2 and V is TRBV5-6; D is unclear. The CDR3 contains 12 residues. Germline CDR1 SGHDT, CDR2 YYEEEE. Trimming removed 2 bases from V and 6 bases from J, with 5 bases in between. The CDR3, as DNA: TGTGCCAGCAGCTTTGGCCCCGGGGAGCTGTTTTTT. This gives the protein CASSFGPGELFF.

The rearrangement joins TRBV7-9 to TRBJ1-5; 10 nucleotides align to TRBD1. Germline V CDR1 and CDR2: SEHNR, FQNEAQ (reference sequence). J lost 0 bases, V lost 5 bases, and 7 bases had no gene match. The CDR3 extends over 17 amino acids. DNA of the CDR3: TGTGCCAGCAGCCCAGGACAGGGGGGAGATAGCAATCAGCCCCAGCATTTT. This gives the protein CASSPGQGGDSNQPQHF.

J is TRBJ2-1 and V is TRBV5-6; D may be TRBD2 (5 bases). The germline V and J ends were trimmed by 4 bases and 7 bases, with 21 bases remaining between them. This CDR3 region has 16 residues. From germline, CDR1 is SGHDT and CDR2 YYEEEE. CDR3 coding DNA: TGTGCCAGCAGCCCAGGACCGGGGTGGGTCACGAATGAGCAGTTCTTC. It codes for CASSPGPGWVTNEQFF.

V gene TRBV25-1 combines with J gene TRBJ1-5; the match to TRBD1 covers 11 bases. V lost 4 bases to trimming and J lost 1 base; unmatched junction nucleotides: 6. Germline values: CDR1 MGHDK, CDR2 SYGVNS. CDR3 length: 17 residues. CDR3 in DNA: TGTGCCAGCAGTGGGGGGACAGGGGGTTTCAGCAATCAGCCCCAGCATTTT. This sequence encodes CASSGGTGGFSNQPQHF.

Turning to this clone: Germline is not matched at one junction end, which may reflect a read error. The CDR3 is CASSKAGPRATQYF. The CDR3 DNA reads TGTGCCAGCAGTAAAGCCGGGCCCCGGGCGACCCAGTACTTC. V and J are TRBV2 and TRBJ2-5; D remains ambiguous. The CDR3 contains 14 residues. Per germline, CDR1 SNHLY and CDR2 FYNNEI.